The clone carrying this T cell receptor beta chain was seen more than once but under ten times. Its antigen remains unidentified. PCR or immunohistochemistry showed mismatch repair deficiency in every enrolled patient. The TCR-sequenced patients were a few responders to pembrolizumab. The sample is drawn from a study of PD-1 blockade in mismatch repair-deficient tumors. Study at large: Patients had more than ten mismatch repair-deficient cancer types, all previously treated and progressing.

V lost 5 bases, J lost 0 bases, and 6 bases stayed unmatched. CDR3 length equals 16 residues. Germline assignment: CDR1 SGHVS and CDR2 FNYEAQ. Profiling relied on immunoSEQ multiplex PCR, and the TCRdb table lists in-frame clones only, not all of them. The sample holds more than 40,000 clones, roughly 75% seen once. Findings of the study overall: Rapid post-treatment expansion, then contraction, generally preceding radiologic response, marked tumor-resident clones.

The receptor's source is an adult with mismatch repair-deficient cancer. V gene TRBV7-6 combines with J gene TRBJ1-5, with TRBD1 matching 8 bases. The specimen was peripheral blood, collected 4 weeks after starting pembrolizumab. The CDR3 sequence: CASSLRTGNSNQPQHF. DNA of the CDR3: TGTGCCAGCAGCCTGAGGACAGGGAATAGCAATCAGCCCCAGCATTTT.